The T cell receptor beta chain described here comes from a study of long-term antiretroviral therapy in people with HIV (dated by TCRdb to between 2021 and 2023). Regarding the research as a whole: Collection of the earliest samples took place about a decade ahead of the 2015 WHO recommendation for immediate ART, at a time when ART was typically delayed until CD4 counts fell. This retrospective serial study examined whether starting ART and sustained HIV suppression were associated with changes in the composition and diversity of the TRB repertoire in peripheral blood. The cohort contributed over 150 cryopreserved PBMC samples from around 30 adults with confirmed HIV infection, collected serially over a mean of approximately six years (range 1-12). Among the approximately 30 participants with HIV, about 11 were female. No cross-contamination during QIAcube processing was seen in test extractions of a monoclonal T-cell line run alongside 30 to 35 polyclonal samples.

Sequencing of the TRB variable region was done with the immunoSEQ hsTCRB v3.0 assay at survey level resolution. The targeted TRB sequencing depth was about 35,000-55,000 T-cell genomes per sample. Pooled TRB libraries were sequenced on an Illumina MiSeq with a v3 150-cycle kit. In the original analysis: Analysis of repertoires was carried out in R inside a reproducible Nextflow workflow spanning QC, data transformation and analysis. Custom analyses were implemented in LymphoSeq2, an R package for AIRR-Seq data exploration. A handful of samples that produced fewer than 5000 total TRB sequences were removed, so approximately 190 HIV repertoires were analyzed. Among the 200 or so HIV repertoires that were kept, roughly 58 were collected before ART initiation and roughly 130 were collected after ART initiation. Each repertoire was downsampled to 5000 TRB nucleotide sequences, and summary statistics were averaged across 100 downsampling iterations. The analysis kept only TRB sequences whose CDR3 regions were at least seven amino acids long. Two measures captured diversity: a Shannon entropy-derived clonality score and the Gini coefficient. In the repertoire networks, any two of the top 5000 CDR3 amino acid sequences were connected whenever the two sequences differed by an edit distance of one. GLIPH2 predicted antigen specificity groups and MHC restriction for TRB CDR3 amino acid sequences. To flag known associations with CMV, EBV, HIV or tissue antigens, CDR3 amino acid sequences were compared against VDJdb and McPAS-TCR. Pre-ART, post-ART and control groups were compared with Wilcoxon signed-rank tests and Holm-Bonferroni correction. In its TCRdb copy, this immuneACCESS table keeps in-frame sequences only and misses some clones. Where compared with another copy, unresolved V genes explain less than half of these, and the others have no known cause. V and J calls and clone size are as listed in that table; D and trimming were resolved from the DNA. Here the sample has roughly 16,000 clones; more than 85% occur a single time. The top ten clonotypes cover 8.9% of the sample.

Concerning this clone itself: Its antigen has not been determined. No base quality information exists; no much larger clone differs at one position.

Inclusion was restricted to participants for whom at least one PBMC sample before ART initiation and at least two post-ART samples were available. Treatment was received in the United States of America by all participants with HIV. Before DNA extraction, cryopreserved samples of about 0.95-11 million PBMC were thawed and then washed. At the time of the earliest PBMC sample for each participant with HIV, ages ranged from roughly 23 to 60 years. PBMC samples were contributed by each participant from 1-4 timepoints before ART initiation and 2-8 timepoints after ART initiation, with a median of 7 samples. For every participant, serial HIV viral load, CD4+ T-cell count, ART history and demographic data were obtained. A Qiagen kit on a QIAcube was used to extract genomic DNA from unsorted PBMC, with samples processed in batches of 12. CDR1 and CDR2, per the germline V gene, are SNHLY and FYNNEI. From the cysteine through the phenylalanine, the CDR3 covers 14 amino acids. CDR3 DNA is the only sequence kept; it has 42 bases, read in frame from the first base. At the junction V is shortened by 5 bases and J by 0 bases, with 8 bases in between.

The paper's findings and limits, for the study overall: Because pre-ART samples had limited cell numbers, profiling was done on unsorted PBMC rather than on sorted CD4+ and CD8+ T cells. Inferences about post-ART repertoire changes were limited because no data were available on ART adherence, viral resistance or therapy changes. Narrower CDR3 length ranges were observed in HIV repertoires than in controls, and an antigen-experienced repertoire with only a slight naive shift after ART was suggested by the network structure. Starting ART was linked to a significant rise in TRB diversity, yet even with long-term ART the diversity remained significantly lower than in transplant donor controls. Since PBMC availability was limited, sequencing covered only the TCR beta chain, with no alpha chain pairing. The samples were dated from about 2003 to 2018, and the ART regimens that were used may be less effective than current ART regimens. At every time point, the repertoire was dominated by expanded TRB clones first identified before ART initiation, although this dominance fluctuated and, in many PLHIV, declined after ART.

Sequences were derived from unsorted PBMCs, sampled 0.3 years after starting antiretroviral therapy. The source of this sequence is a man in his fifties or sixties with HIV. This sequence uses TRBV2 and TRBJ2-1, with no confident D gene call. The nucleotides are TGTGCCAGCAGTCCTGAAAGCTCCTACAATGAGCAGTTCTTC. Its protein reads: CASSPESSYNEQFF.